A selection of T cell receptor beta chains follows, all from one sample in a study of Graves' ophthalmopathy and Graves' hyperthyroidism. MiXCR, run by TCRdb on the multiplex PCR reads, gives a single entry per CDR3 protein. The sample lists roughly 1.1 million distinct CDR3 sequences; 36% were seen once. The sequenced sample consisted of peripheral blood or thyroid tissue (not recorded which). These receptors were collected from an adult man with Graves' hyperthyroidism. The conserved cysteine and the conserved F or W are not part of the CDR3 here.

TRBJ2-7,TRBV5-1,ASSLGLAAPSPH
TRBJ1-5,TRBV4-3,ASSQEALRGEQPQH
TRBJ2-2,TRBV19,ASSTLQGSTGELF
TRBJ1-1,TRBV29-1,SALRTLMNTEAF
TRBJ1-2,TRBV7-8,ASSPWWGYGYT
TRBJ2-7,TRBV7-9,ASSSRSGLAGWYEQY
TRBJ2-7,TRBV18,ASSPGQLPYEQY
TRBJ2-6,TRBV29-1,SVGKKAGANVLT
TRBJ1-6,TRBV2,ASSRGTDGASPLH
TRBJ2-5,TRBV7-9,ASSQRGRAFAGEKETQY
TRBJ2-7,TRBV12-3/TRBV12-4,ASRFLGRYEQY
TRBJ1-4,TRBV24-1,ATSDLTGEKLF
TRBJ2-7,TRBV7-2,ASSLEDSRSTYEQY
TRBJ2-7,TRBV10-3,AISEADSYEQY
TRBJ1-2,TRBV6-5,ASGSRVEWYGYT
TRBJ1-1,TRBV12-3/TRBV12-4,ASSLEVGMVRAF
TRBJ1-4,TRBV7-2,ASSLGGATSEKLF